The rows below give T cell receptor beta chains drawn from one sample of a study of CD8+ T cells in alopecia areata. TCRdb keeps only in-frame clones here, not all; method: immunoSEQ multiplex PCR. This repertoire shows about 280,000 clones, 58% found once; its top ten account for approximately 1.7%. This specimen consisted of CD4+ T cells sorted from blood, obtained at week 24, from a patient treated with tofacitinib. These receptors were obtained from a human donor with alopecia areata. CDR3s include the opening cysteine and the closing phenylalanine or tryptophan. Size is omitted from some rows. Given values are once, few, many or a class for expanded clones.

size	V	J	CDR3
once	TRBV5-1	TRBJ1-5	CASSLWGDQPQHF
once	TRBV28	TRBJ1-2	CASSTSNYGYTF
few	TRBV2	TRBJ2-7	CASSAPTGPISEQYF
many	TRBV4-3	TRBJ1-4	CASSQDRDRVNEKLFF
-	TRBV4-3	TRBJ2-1	CASSPSPGSGEQFF
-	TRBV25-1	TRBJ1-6	CASSDAYSPLHF
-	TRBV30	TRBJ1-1	CAWRGRPRGAFF
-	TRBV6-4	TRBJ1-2	CASNYREEHGYTF
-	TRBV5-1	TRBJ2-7	CASSFGTGGYEQYF
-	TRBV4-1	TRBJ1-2	CASSQLPDRIDYGYTF
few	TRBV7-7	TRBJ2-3	CASSGGQGETQYF
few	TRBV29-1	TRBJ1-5	CSVEGVTGQPQHF
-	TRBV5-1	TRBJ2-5	CASKSPTGGSETQYF
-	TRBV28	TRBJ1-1	CASSPGGLNTEAFF
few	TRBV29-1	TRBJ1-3	CSVEVSSGNTIYF
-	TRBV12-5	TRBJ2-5	CASGLTGTGEETQYF
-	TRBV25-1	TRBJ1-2	CASGVGQDGYTF
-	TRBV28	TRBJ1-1	CASSPIGTGAMNTEAFF
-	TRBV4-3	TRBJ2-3	CASSQGRGRGTDTQYF
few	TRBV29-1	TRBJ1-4	CSVVIRSAGELFF
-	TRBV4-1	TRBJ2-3	CASSQATGFGREGFGTQYF
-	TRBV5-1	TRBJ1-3	CASTSGDISSGNTIYF